These T cell receptor beta chains were read from a single sample in a study of blood T cell repertoires in COVID-19. Produced via immunoSEQ multiplex PCR; TCRdb's table is partial and in-frame only. The sample carries approximately 170,000 clones, roughly 80% recorded once. Sequenced material: peripheral blood. The receptors shown here come from a woman aged 80 or over with acute or convalescent COVID-19. Both conserved end residues are part of each CDR3. The D gene is left open where the match is weak. Rows may omit the clone size; those that give it use once, few, many or a size class.

D	V	size	J	CDR3	DNA
-	TRBV5-4	-	TRBJ1-5	CASSVQGSGVMNQPQHF	TGTGCCAGCAGCGTTCAGGGTTCGGGGGTAATGAATCAGCCCCAGCATTTT
-	TRBV6-6	-	TRBJ2-7	CASSLDRYEQYF	TGTGCCAGCAGTCTGGACAGATACGAGCAGTACTTC
-	TRBV6-5	-	TRBJ1-2	CASKSSINYGYTF	TGTGCCAGCAAATCCTCTATAAACTATGGCTACACCTTC
TRBD2	TRBV18	-	TRBJ2-3	CASSPRELAVLTSTDTQYF	TGTGCCAGCTCACCACGGGAACTAGCGGTGCTTACTAGCACAGATACGCAGTATTTT
TRBD2	TRBV7-2	-	TRBJ2-7	CASSVAGTSGGIEQYF	TGTGCCAGCAGCGTCGCCGGGACTAGCGGGGGGATCGAGCAGTACTTC
-	TRBV7-6	-	TRBJ2-1	CASSLALATIEQFF	TGTGCCAGCAGCTTAGCTCTAGCGACCATTGAGCAGTTCTTC
-	TRBV25-1	-	TRBJ1-1	CASSGRLRNTEAFF	TGTGCCAGCAGTGGTCGACTGCGGAACACTGAAGCTTTCTTT
TRBD1	TRBV6-5	-	TRBJ2-7	CASNRDREYEQYF	TGTGCCAGTAACCGGGACAGGGAATACGAGCAGTACTTC
TRBD1	TRBV5-6	-	TRBJ1-1	CASSWDGDRGQAFF	TGTGCCAGCAGCTGGGACGGTGACAGGGGCCAAGCTTTCTTT
TRBD1	TRBV28	-	TRBJ1-2	CASRAGTGFGYTF	TGTGCCAGCAGGGCCGGGACAGGGTTTGGCTACACCTTC
-	TRBV20-1	-	TRBJ2-7	CSASSGFSYEQYF	TGCAGTGCTAGTTCGGGATTCTCCTACGAGCAGTACTTC
-	TRBV6-5	-	TRBJ2-7	CASRGDSTYEQYF	TGTGCCAGCCGCGGGGACAGTACCTACGAGCAGTACTTC
-	TRBV6-1	-	TRBJ1-1	CACNRGNTEAFF	TGTGCCTGTAACCGAGGGAACACTGAAGCTTTCTTT
-	TRBV10-3	once	TRBJ2-3	CAISSRGSTDTQYF	TGTGCCATCAGTAGCCGAGGGAGCACAGATACGCAGTATTTT
-	TRBV28	-	TRBJ1-5	CASREGSSRPQHF	TGTGCCAGCAGGGAGGGGTCGTCTCGGCCCCAGCATTTT
-	TRBV5-4	-	TRBJ2-7	CASSSGWRAYEQYF	TGTGCCAGCAGCTCGGGTTGGCGGGCCTACGAGCAGTACTTC
-	TRBV14	-	TRBJ1-1	CASSQLGPYTEAFF	TGTGCCAGCAGCCAACTAGGCCCCTACACTGAAGCTTTCTTT
-	TRBV30	-	TRBJ1-5	CAWSVRSNQPQHF	TGTGCCTGGAGTGTCCGTAGCAATCAGCCCCAGCATTTT
-	TRBV7-9	-	TRBJ2-7	CASSEGVDYEQYF	TGTGCCAGCAGCGAAGGGGTGGACTACGAGCAGTACTTC
TRBD1	TRBV19	once	TRBJ1-5	CASRGTGSWGNQPQHF	TGTGCCAGTAGAGGGACAGGGTCTTGGGGCAATCAGCCCCAGCATTTT
-	TRBV6-2/TRBV6-3	-	TRBJ2-5	CASSRGTQYF	TGTGCCAGCAGTCGGGGGACCCAGTACTTC
TRBD1	TRBV6-5	-	TRBJ2-2	CASSYPGQGFTGELFF	TGTGCCAGCAGTTACCCTGGACAGGGTTTTACCGGGGAGCTGTTTTTT
TRBD1	TRBV28	few	TRBJ1-1	CASRATGTGRTEAFF	TGTGCCAGCAGGGCGACCGGGACAGGGAGGACTGAAGCTTTCTTT
-	TRBV6-5	-	TRBJ1-6	CASSSLGVLYNSPLHF	TGTGCCAGCAGTTCCCTGGGAGTGCTCTATAATTCACCCCTCCACTTT
TRBD1	TRBV10-3	-	TRBJ2-3	CAIRSDRGGDTQYF	TGTGCCATCAGGTCGGACAGGGGCGGGGATACGCAGTATTTT
-	TRBV5-8	-	TRBJ1-6	CASSLDLSPAGASPLHF	TGTGCCAGCAGCTTGGATTTGAGTCCGGCAGGGGCTTCACCCCTCCACTTT
-	TRBV5-8	-	TRBJ2-3	CASSSRTGTDTQYF	TGTGCCAGCAGCTCCAGGACAGGCACAGATACGCAGTATTTT
TRBD1	TRBV18	once	TRBJ1-6	CASSPGAQGAADSPLHF	TGTGCCAGCTCACCAGGGGCCCAGGGGGCAGCTGATTCACCCCTCCACTTT
-	TRBV11-2	once	TRBJ2-1	CASSPPGGRVGEQFF	TGTGCCAGCAGCCCCCCCGGTGGCAGGGTAGGTGAGCAGTTCTTC
TRBD1	TRBV5-5	few	TRBJ1-5	CASSSVGQSNQPQHF	TGTGCCAGCAGCTCGGTGGGACAGAGCAATCAGCCCCAGCATTTT
-	TRBV4-3	-	TRBJ1-4	CASSPGTNEKLFF	TGCGCCAGCAGCCCCGGGACAAACGAAAAACTGTTTTTT
-	TRBV7-7	-	TRBJ2-3	CASSLTGPSVPDTQYF	TGTGCTAGCAGCTTAACCGGGCCTAGCGTTCCAGATACGCAGTATTTT
TRBD1	TRBV3-1/TRBV3-2	-	TRBJ1-6	CASSQGTGGLNNSPLHF	TGTGCCAGCAGCCAAGGCACAGGGGGACTTAATAATTCACCCCTCCACTTT
TRBD2	TRBV9	few	TRBJ2-1	CASSSSGGTYNEQFF	TGTGCCAGCAGCTCTAGCGGGGGAACCTACAATGAGCAGTTCTTC
TRBD1	TRBV7-3	-	TRBJ2-7	CASSLTRAGTGAEQYF	TGTGCCAGCAGCTTAACGAGAGCCGGGACAGGGGCCGAGCAGTACTTC
-	TRBV7-2	few	TRBJ1-3	CASSLGAGSGNTIYF	TGTGCCAGCAGCTTAGGGGCCGGCTCTGGAAACACCATATATTTT
-	TRBV29-1	-	TRBJ1-1	CSVPTGNTEAFF	TGCAGCGTTCCGACAGGGAACACTGAAGCTTTCTTT
-	TRBV5-5	-	TRBJ1-2	CASSLAAADYGYTF	TGTGCCAGCAGCTTGGCAGCTGCGGACTATGGCTACACCTTC
-	TRBV18	-	TRBJ1-1	CASSLTTRMNTEAFF	TGTGCCAGCTCACTCACTACACGAATGAACACTGAAGCTTTCTTT
TRBD1	TRBV6-5	-	TRBJ1-4	CASSTGGREKLFF	TGTGCCAGCAGTACAGGGGGCCGGGAAAAACTGTTTTTT
TRBD1	TRBV6-5	-	TRBJ1-6	CASSYTGTGRSPLHF	TGTGCCAGCAGTTACACCGGGACAGGGAGATCACCCCTCCACTTT